The clone carrying this T cell receptor (beta chain) has just a few counts. This record comes from a study of T-cell memory formation after mild COVID-19. Trimming stripped 7 bases from V and 6 bases from J, with 12 bases between. Germline CDR1 SEHNR, CDR2 FQNEAQ (reference sequence). The CDR3 runs to 13 residues. Amplification by 5'RACE using constant-segment primers produced TCR alpha and TCR beta cDNA libraries that carried sample barcodes and UMIs. TCRdb re-derived calls from the 5' RACE reads in MiXCR, one entry per CDR3 protein. The table shows some 600,000 distinct CDR3 sequences, with 15% to 20% occurring only once.

The gene calls are TRBV7-9 and TRBJ1-4; TRBD1 is a possible D gene (5 bases). What was sequenced was PBMCs or a T cell subset sorted from them (not recorded which). The receptor was derived from an adult woman who had mild COVID-19 (a few samples of this study predate the infection). Cell type and time point are not known. The CDR3, as DNA: TGTGCCAGCATGCGGGGCACAGATGAAAAACTGTTTTTT. Translated, it gives CASMRGTDEKLFF.